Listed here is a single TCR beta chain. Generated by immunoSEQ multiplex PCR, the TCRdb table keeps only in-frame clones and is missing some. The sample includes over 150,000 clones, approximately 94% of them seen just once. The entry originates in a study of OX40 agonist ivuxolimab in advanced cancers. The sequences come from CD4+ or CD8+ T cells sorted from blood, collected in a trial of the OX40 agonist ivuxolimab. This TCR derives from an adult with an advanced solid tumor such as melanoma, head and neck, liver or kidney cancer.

CDR3 sequence (DNA): TGTGCCAGCAGCTTTTCCCCCGGGGGGAACACTGAAGCTTTCTTT. This translates into CASSFSPGGNTEAFF. The chain recombines TRBV7-2 with TRBJ1-1; D might be TRBD1 (5 bases). V gave up 3 bases and J gave up 1 base, with 12 bases separating them. Per germline, CDR1 SGHTA and CDR2 FQGNSA. The CDR3 contains 15 residues.